The 12 T cell receptor beta chains in this list originate from one sample, sequenced in a study of blood T cells in healthy people across ages. Combining a sample-barcoded 5' primer with a J-beta primer mix, a second PCR ran for about 7 to 12 cycles. Each CDR3 protein gets one entry after TCRdb re-called the 5' RACE reads with MiXCR. Here the sample spans more than 1,400,000 distinct CDR3 sequences, 35% to 45% being singletons. The material sequenced was blood. The receptors shown here come from a woman aged 18-30 years in good health.

The table lists this clonotype with a few counts. V and J are TRBV10-3 and TRBJ2-1; D might be TRBD1 (5 bases). The DNA end favors TRBJ2-7, so the J call may be wrong. Germline V gene sequence: CDR1 ENHRY, CDR2 SYGVKD. This CDR3 has 16 amino acids. The CDR3 loop is CAISGTDIASYNEQYF. The CDR3, as DNA: TGTGCCATCAGTGGAACGGACATCGCCTCCTACAATGAGCAGTACTTC.

The chain has TRBV6-1 and TRBJ2-3; TRBD1 is a possible D gene (6 bases). The CDR3 consists of 12 residues. Between the trimmed V and J ends, which lost 8 bases and 5 bases, there was a span of 11 bases. Looked up from germline, CDR1 is MNHNS and CDR2 is SASEGT. CDR3 residues: CASGQWVDTQYF. CDR3 nucleotide sequence: TGTGCCAGCGGACAGTGGGTAGATACGCAGTATTTT.

This clonotype turned up a few times. The chain combines TRBV21-1 with TRBJ2-7; the table names TRBD1, a call not compared with the DNA. TRBV21-1 is shown as a pseudogene. The CDR3 contains 15 residues. CDR3 sequence: CASSKNNRASYEQYF. The DNA for the CDR3 is TGTGCCAGCAGCAAGAACAACCGGGCCTCCTACGAGCAGTACTTC.

This clonotype showed up just a few times. The chain uses TRBV2 and TRBJ2-7; the D gene is possibly TRBD2 (5 bases). V was trimmed by 10 bases and J by 2 bases, leaving 18 bases between them. This CDR3 comprises 14 residues. Germline V CDR1 and CDR2: SNHLY, FYNNEI. The CDR3 DNA sequence: TGTGCCACCCTCACGGGATCTTCTACCTACGAGCAGTACTTC. Its translation is CATLTGSSTYEQYF.

The DNA of the CDR3 is TGTGCCAGCAGTTTCATGAGTAGCGGGAGGTCGTCCTACGAGCAGTACTTC. This codes for CASSFMSSGRSSYEQYF. The chain recombines TRBV27 with TRBJ2-7, with TRBD2 identical over 10 bases. The CDR3 consists of 17 residues. J gave up 1 base and V 3 bases, and 9 bases lay outside the gene matches. Germline V gene lookup returns CDR1 MNHEY and CDR2 SMNVEV (reference sequence).

The chain recombines TRBV20-1 with TRBJ2-4; 8 positions match TRBD1. Germline CDR1 is DFQATT and CDR2 is SNEGSKA (reference sequence). With 5 bases clipped from V and 3 bases from J, the junction kept 6 bases outside the gene matches. The CDR3 extends over 14 amino acids. The CDR3 region has the DNA TGCAGTGCTCCGGACAGGGATGGCAAAAACATTCAGTACTTC. Encoded protein: CSAPDRDGKNIQYF.

This chain uses TRBV6-1 with TRBJ2-3, with 8 nucleotides matching TRBD2. This CDR3 is built from 17 residues. CDR1 MNHNS and CDR2 SASEGT come from the germline V gene. J gave up 2 bases and V 4 bases, and 11 bases lay outside the gene matches. The CDR3 protein is CASSGREAGGPTDTQYF. The CDR3 nucleotides are TGTGCCAGCAGTGGGAGGGAGGCGGGGGGACCCACAGATACGCAGTATTTT.

This chain connects TRBV5-1 to TRBJ1-1, with 8 bases aligning to TRBD1. Germline CDR1 is SGHRS and CDR2 is YFSETQ. The CDR3 contains 14 residues. The junction had 7 bases not matched to a gene; V was cut back by 4 bases and J by 5 bases. For the CDR3, the DNA is TGCGCCAGCAGCGTTCCTACAGGGGGGACTGAAGCTTTCTTT. Its protein is CASSVPTGGTEAFF.

The chain is built from TRBV6-1 and TRBJ1-1; D gene ambiguous. The CDR3 is made up of 14 amino acids. The ends were cut back, 7 bases at V and 5 bases at J, with 17 bases in the middle. Germline CDR1 is MNHNS and CDR2 is SASEGT. DNA for the CDR3: TGTGCCAGCAACACCGACAACATTGGGACTGAAGCTTTCTTT. It yields the protein CASNTDNIGTEAFF.

This chain joins TRBV28 and TRBJ1-2; D gene uncertain. With 7 bases removed from V and 0 bases from J, the gap between germline ends came to 12 bases. Germline-derived CDR1 and CDR2 are MDHEN and SYDVKM. This CDR3 is 14 amino acids long. Here the CDR3 reads CASTGQVANYGYTF. The CDR3 bases are TGTGCCAGCACGGGCCAGGTGGCTAACTATGGCTACACCTTC.

V is TRBV6-1 and J is TRBJ1-6, with unresolved D. V was pared by 6 bases and J by 7 bases, with 16 bases between. The CDR3 loop spans 15 amino acids. The germline gives CDR1 MNHNS, CDR2 SASEGT. The DNA for the CDR3 is TGTGCCAGCAGCCTCGACGTTTCTGGGAATTCACCCCTCCACTTT. This sequence encodes CASSLDVSGNSPLHF.

The J gene is TRBJ2-3, the V gene TRBV5-1; TRBD2 matches at 14 bases. CDR1 and CDR2 (germline): SGHRS, YFSETQ. There are 17 residues in the CDR3. V was clipped by 2 bases and J by 4 bases; unmatched bases: 6. The DNA of the CDR3 is TGCGCCAGCAGCTTCACGGGACTAGCGGGAGCGGCAGATACGCAGTATTTT. As protein: CASSFTGLAGAADTQYF.